A selection of T cell receptor beta chains follows, all from one sample in a study of blood T cell repertoires in COVID-19. Clones were read by immunoSEQ multiplex PCR, and TCRdb kept only the in-frame ones, dropping some. Seen here are over 300,000 clones, 65% to 90% observed once, and the top ten hold roughly 10%. The source material was PBMCs or T cells enriched from blood (not recorded which). These receptors came from a woman aged 18-29 years who had recovered from COVID-19. The CDR3 runs from the conserved cysteine through the conserved F or W. D genes are given only for firm matches. Not every row has a clone size; where given, it reads once, few, many or a size class.

v_gene: TRBV5-1; j_gene: TRBJ2-1; abundance: few; d_gene: NA; CDR3nt: TGCGCCAGCAGCTTGGGACTGACTCGGGACAATGAGCAGTTCTTC; CDR3aa: CASSLGLTRDNEQFF
v_gene: TRBV7-8; j_gene: TRBJ2-1; abundance: NA; d_gene: NA; CDR3nt: TGTGCCAGCAGCTTCCGCGTGGGGGCTATCTACAATGAGCAGTTCTTC; CDR3aa: CASSFRVGAIYNEQFF
v_gene: TRBV29-1; j_gene: TRBJ2-5; abundance: NA; d_gene: TRBD2; CDR3nt: TGCAGCGCACGGACTAGCGGTAGCGAGACCCAGTACTTC; CDR3aa: CSARTSGSETQYF
v_gene: TRBV6-5; j_gene: TRBJ1-1; abundance: NA; d_gene: NA; CDR3nt: TGTGCCAGCAGTTTTGGACGGACTAACACTGAAGCTTTCTTT; CDR3aa: CASSFGRTNTEAFF
v_gene: TRBV24-1; j_gene: TRBJ2-2; abundance: NA; d_gene: NA; CDR3nt: TGTGCCTCCAGGGGGGGTCTGGACACCGGGGAGCTGTTTTTT; CDR3aa: CASRGGLDTGELFF
v_gene: TRBV28; j_gene: TRBJ1-5; abundance: once; d_gene: NA; CDR3nt: TGTGCCAGCAGGCCCCCCTTAGGAGATCAGCCCCAGCATTTT; CDR3aa: CASRPPLGDQPQHF
v_gene: TRBV19; j_gene: TRBJ2-1; abundance: NA; d_gene: NA; CDR3nt: TGTGCCAGTAGTATCGGGACACCTACCTCCTACAATGAGCAGTTCTTC; CDR3aa: CASSIGTPTSYNEQFF
v_gene: TRBV5-1; j_gene: TRBJ1-4; abundance: NA; d_gene: TRBD1; CDR3nt: TGCGCCAGCAGTCCCGGGACAGATGAAAAACTGTTTTTT; CDR3aa: CASSPGTDEKLFF
v_gene: TRBV5-4; j_gene: TRBJ2-5; abundance: NA; d_gene: TRBD2; CDR3nt: TGTGCCAGCAGCACCGGACTAGCGGGAGAGAGAGAGACCCAGTACTTC; CDR3aa: CASSTGLAGERETQYF
v_gene: TRBV27; j_gene: TRBJ2-5; abundance: NA; d_gene: TRBD2; CDR3nt: TGTGCCAGCAGTTTATGGACCCCGGGACTAGCGGTTCAAGAGACCCAGTACTTC; CDR3aa: CASSLWTPGLAVQETQYF
v_gene: TRBV2; j_gene: TRBJ1-2; abundance: NA; d_gene: NA; CDR3nt: TGTGCCAGCAGTGAAGCGGGGGGGAACTATGGCTACACCTTC; CDR3aa: CASSEAGGNYGYTF
v_gene: TRBV11-2; j_gene: TRBJ2-7; abundance: NA; d_gene: TRBD2; CDR3nt: TGTGCCAGCAGCTTTGGCCTAGCGGGTTCCCCCCTCTCCTACGAGCAGTACTTC; CDR3aa: CASSFGLAGSPLSYEQYF
v_gene: TRBV20-1; j_gene: TRBJ1-2; abundance: NA; d_gene: NA; CDR3nt: TGCAGTGACAAAAATGGCTACACCTTC; CDR3aa: CSDKNGYTF
v_gene: TRBV3-1/TRBV3-2; j_gene: TRBJ1-1; abundance: NA; d_gene: NA; CDR3nt: TGTGCCAGCACGCACGGTACTGAAGCTTTCTTT; CDR3aa: CASTHGTEAFF
v_gene: TRBV12-5; j_gene: TRBJ2-2; abundance: NA; d_gene: TRBD1; CDR3nt: TGTGCTAGTGGCCCGGGACAGGGAATCGGGGAGCTGTTTTTT; CDR3aa: CASGPGQGIGELFF
v_gene: TRBV18; j_gene: TRBJ2-7; abundance: once; d_gene: NA; CDR3nt: TGTGCCAGCTCACCTTTGGACAGGGAGGGCTACGAGCAGTACTTC; CDR3aa: CASSPLDREGYEQYF
v_gene: TRBV3-1/TRBV3-2; j_gene: TRBJ2-2; abundance: NA; d_gene: NA; CDR3nt: TGTGCCAGCAGCCGAGACACGGACACCGGGGAGCTGTTTTTT; CDR3aa: CASSRDTDTGELFF
v_gene: TRBV12-3/TRBV12-4; j_gene: TRBJ2-7; abundance: NA; d_gene: NA; CDR3nt: TGTGCCAGCAACCGCGACAGGTTCTACGAGCAGTACTTC; CDR3aa: CASNRDRFYEQYF
v_gene: TRBV12-3/TRBV12-4; j_gene: TRBJ1-2; abundance: NA; d_gene: NA; CDR3nt: TGTGCCAGCAGTTTAATCGCAGGGAAGGGCTACACCTTC; CDR3aa: CASSLIAGKGYTF
v_gene: TRBV5-5; j_gene: TRBJ2-2; abundance: NA; d_gene: NA; CDR3nt: TGTGCCAGCAGCTTTGGGGGCTCGAACACCGGGGAGCTGTTTTTT; CDR3aa: CASSFGGSNTGELFF
v_gene: TRBV28; j_gene: TRBJ1-2; abundance: NA; d_gene: NA; CDR3nt: TGTGCCACCGACGGTTACATGGTGTCGGGGCCCCAGGGGTATGGCTACACCTTC; CDR3aa: CATDGYMVSGPQGYGYTF
v_gene: TRBV5-4; j_gene: TRBJ2-7; abundance: NA; d_gene: TRBD2; CDR3nt: TGTGCCAGCAGCCGGCGGGAGCCACCCTACGAGCAGTACTTC; CDR3aa: CASSRREPPYEQYF
v_gene: TRBV27; j_gene: TRBJ2-7; abundance: NA; d_gene: TRBD1; CDR3nt: TGTGCCAGCAGTTTTGCGGGACAGGGCTCCTACGAGCAGTACTTC; CDR3aa: CASSFAGQGSYEQYF
v_gene: TRBV4-1; j_gene: TRBJ2-7; abundance: NA; d_gene: TRBD2; CDR3nt: TGCGCCAGCAGCCCGACTAGCGGGAGGTACGAGCAGTACTTC; CDR3aa: CASSPTSGRYEQYF
v_gene: TRBV28; j_gene: TRBJ1-2; abundance: NA; d_gene: TRBD1; CDR3nt: TGTGCCAGCAGCGGAGGACAGGGAACAACGGGCTACACCTTC; CDR3aa: CASSGGQGTTGYTF
v_gene: TRBV19; j_gene: TRBJ2-7; abundance: NA; d_gene: TRBD2; CDR3nt: TGTGCCAGTAGTACGTCCGGCGGGGGGGCCTACGAGCAGTACTTC; CDR3aa: CASSTSGGGAYEQYF
v_gene: TRBV18; j_gene: TRBJ2-7; abundance: NA; d_gene: NA; CDR3nt: TGTGCCAGCTCACCAAGGACTGAAGACTACGAGCAGTACTTC; CDR3aa: CASSPRTEDYEQYF
v_gene: TRBV6-4; j_gene: TRBJ2-7; abundance: NA; d_gene: NA; CDR3nt: TGTGCCAGCAGTGACTCGGGGGGGGCCGCAGTCGACGAGCAGTACTTC; CDR3aa: CASSDSGGAAVDEQYF
v_gene: TRBV15; j_gene: TRBJ1-1; abundance: once; d_gene: TRBD1; CDR3nt: TGTGCCACCAGCGCGACGGACAGGGGGTCGGGCAAGGACACTGAAGCTTTCTTT; CDR3aa: CATSATDRGSGKDTEAFF
v_gene: TRBV7-9; j_gene: TRBJ2-3; abundance: once; d_gene: TRBD2; CDR3nt: TGTGCCAGCAGCTTTCCTAGCGGGGGCACTAGCACAGATACGCAGTATTTT; CDR3aa: CASSFPSGGTSTDTQYF
v_gene: TRBV28; j_gene: TRBJ1-2; abundance: NA; d_gene: NA; CDR3nt: TGTGCCAGCAGTTCTTCTAACTATGGCTACACCTTC; CDR3aa: CASSSSNYGYTF
v_gene: TRBV7-9; j_gene: TRBJ1-2; abundance: NA; d_gene: NA; CDR3nt: TGTGCCAGCAGCCTTCCAACAAGGGGATACACCTTC; CDR3aa: CASSLPTRGYTF
v_gene: TRBV9; j_gene: TRBJ2-7; abundance: NA; d_gene: TRBD2; CDR3nt: TGTGCCAGCAGCCGGGGGACTAGCGGGAGGGACGAGCAGTACTTC; CDR3aa: CASSRGTSGRDEQYF
v_gene: TRBV19; j_gene: TRBJ1-4; abundance: NA; d_gene: NA; CDR3nt: TGTGCCAGTAGTGGGAGGATTAATGAAAAACTGTTTTTT; CDR3aa: CASSGRINEKLFF
v_gene: TRBV9; j_gene: TRBJ2-1; abundance: NA; d_gene: TRBD1; CDR3nt: TGTGCCAGCAGCGCCCCAGGGGGCGCCTACAATGAGCAGTTCTTC; CDR3aa: CASSAPGGAYNEQFF
v_gene: TRBV9; j_gene: TRBJ2-1; abundance: NA; d_gene: NA; CDR3nt: TGTGCCAGCAGCGTAGGCCCAAGCGGCAATGAGCAGTTCTTC; CDR3aa: CASSVGPSGNEQFF
v_gene: TRBV14; j_gene: TRBJ1-1; abundance: NA; d_gene: NA; CDR3nt: TGTGCCAGCAGCCAGGGACAAATGAACACTGAAGCTTTCTTT; CDR3aa: CASSQGQMNTEAFF
v_gene: TRBV19; j_gene: TRBJ1-5; abundance: NA; d_gene: NA; CDR3nt: TGTGCCAGTAGTAGACAGAGAGATCAGCCCCAGCATTTT; CDR3aa: CASSRQRDQPQHF
v_gene: TRBV9; j_gene: TRBJ2-2; abundance: few; d_gene: TRBD1; CDR3nt: TGTGCCAGCAGCGTAGCGTCAGGGGGTGGCGGGGAGCTGTTTTTT; CDR3aa: CASSVASGGGGELFF
v_gene: TRBV27; j_gene: TRBJ1-2; abundance: once; d_gene: NA; CDR3nt: TGTGCCAGCAGCCCAGCCGGCGGGGGTACCTATGGCTACACCTTC; CDR3aa: CASSPAGGGTYGYTF